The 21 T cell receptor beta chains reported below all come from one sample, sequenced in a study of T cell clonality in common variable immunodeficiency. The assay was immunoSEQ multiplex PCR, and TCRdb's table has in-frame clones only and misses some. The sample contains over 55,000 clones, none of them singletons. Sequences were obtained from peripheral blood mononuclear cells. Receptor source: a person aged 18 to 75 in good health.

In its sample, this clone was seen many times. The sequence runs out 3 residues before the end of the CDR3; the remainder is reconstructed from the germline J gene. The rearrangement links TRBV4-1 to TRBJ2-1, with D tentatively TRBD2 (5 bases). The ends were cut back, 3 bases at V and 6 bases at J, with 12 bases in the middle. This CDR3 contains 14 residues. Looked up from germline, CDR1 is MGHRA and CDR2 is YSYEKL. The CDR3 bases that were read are TGCGCCAGCAGCCACGGTACTAGAACCAATGAG. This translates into CASSHGTRTNE. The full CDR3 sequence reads CASSHGTRTNEQFF.

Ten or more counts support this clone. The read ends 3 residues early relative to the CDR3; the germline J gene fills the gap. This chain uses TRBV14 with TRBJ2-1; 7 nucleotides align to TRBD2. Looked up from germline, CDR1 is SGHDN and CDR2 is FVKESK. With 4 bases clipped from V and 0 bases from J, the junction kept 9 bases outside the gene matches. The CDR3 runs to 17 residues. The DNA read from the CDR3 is TGTGCCAGCAGCCCTCAGAAGGCTAGCGGCTCCTACAATGAG. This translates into CASSPQKASGSYNE. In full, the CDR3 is CASSPQKASGSYNEQFF.

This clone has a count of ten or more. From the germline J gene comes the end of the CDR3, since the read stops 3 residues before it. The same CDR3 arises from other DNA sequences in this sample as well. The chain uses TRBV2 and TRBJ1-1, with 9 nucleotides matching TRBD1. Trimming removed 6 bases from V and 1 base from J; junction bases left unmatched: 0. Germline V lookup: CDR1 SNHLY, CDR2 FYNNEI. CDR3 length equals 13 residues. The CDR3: CASRQGANTEAFF. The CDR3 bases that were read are TGTGCCAGCAGACAGGGGGCGAACACTGAA.

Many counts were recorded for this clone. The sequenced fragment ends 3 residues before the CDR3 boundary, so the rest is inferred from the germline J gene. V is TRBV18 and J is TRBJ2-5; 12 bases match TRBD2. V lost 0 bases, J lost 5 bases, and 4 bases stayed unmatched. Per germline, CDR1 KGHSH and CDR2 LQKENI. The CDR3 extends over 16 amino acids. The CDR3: CASSPPRTSGKETQYF. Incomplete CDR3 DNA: TGTGCCAGCTCACCACCCCGGACTAGCGGGAAGGAGACC.

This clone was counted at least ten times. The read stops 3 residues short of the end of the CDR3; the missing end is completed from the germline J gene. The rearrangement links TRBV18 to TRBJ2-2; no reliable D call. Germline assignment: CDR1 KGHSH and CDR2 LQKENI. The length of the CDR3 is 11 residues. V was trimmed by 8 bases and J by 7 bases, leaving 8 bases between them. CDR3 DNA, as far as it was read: TGTGCCAGCGGCCGAGGCGGGGAG. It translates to CASGRGGE. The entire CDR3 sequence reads CASGRGGELFF.

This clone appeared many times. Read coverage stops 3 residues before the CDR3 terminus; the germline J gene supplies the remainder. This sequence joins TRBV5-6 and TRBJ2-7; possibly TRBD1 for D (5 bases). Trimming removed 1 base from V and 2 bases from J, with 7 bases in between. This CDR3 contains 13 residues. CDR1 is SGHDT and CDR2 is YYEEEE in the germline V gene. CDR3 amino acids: CASSLTGAYEQYF. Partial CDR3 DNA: TGTGCCAGCAGCTTGACAGGCGCCTACGAG.

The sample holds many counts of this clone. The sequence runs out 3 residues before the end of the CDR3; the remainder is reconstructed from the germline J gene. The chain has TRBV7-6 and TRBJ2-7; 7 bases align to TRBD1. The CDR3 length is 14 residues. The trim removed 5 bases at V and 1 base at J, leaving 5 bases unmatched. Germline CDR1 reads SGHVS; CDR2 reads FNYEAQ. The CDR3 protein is CASSLGQVSYEQYF. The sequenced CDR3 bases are TGTGCCAGCAGCCTTGGACAGGTATCCTACGAG.

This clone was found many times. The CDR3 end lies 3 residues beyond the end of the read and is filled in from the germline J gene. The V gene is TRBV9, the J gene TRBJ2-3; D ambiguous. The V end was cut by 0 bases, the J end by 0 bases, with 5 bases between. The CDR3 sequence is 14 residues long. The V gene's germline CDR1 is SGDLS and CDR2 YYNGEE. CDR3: CASSVAHSTDTQYF. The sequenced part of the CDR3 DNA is TGTGCCAGCAGCGTAGCACATAGCACAGATACG.

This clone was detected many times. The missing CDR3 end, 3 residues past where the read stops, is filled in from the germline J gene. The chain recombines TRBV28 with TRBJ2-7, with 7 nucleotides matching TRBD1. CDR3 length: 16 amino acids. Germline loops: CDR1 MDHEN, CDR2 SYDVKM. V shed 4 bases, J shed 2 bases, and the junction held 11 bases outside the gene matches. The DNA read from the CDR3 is TGTGCCAGCAGTTCGGACAGGCAGGAGCACACCTACGAG. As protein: CASSSDRQEHTYE. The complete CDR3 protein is CASSSDRQEHTYEQYF.

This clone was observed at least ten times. The sequenced CDR3 bases are TGTGCCAGCAGCTCGGGACAGACTAATGAAAAA. It translates to CASSSGQTNEK. In full, the CDR3 reads CASSSGQTNEKLFF. The chain joins TRBV7-2 to TRBJ1-4; 7 positions match TRBD1. The read falls 3 residues short of the CDR3 end, and the missing part is taken from the germline J gene. In germline, CDR1 is SGHTA, CDR2 FQGNSA. V was clipped by 4 bases and J by 2 bases; unmatched bases: 1. This CDR3 spans 14 amino acids.

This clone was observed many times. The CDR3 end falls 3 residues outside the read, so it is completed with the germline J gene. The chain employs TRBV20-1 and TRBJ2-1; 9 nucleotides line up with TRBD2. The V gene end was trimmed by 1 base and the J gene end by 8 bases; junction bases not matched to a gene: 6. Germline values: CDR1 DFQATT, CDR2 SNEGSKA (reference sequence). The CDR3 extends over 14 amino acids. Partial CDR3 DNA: TGCAGTGCTAGAGTAGCGGGAGCGGTTGATGAG. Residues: CSARVAGAVDE. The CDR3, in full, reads CSARVAGAVDEQFF.

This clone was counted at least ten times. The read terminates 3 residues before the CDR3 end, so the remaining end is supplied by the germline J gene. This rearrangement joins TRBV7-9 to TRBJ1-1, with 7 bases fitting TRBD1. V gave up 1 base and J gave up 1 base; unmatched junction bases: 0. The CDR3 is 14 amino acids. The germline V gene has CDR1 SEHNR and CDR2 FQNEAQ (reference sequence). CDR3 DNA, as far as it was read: TGTGCCAGCAGCTTAGGACAGGGGAACACTGAA. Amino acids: CASSLGQGNTE. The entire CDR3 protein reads CASSLGQGNTEAFF. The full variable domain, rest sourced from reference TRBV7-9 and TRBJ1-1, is DTGVSQNPRHKITKRGQNVTFRCDPISEHNRLYWYRQTLGQGPEFLTYFQNEAQLEKSRLLSDRFSAERPKGSFSTLEIQRTEQGDSAMYLCASSLGQGNTEAFFGQGTRLTVV.

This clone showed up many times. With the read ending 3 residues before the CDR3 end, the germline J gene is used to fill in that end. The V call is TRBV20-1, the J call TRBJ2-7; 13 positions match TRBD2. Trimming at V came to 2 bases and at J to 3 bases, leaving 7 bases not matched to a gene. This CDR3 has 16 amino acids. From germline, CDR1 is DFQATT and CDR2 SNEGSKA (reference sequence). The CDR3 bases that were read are TGCAGTGCTAGACCTGGACTAGCGGGAGAAATCTACGAG. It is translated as CSARPGLAGEIYE. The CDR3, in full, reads CSARPGLAGEIYEQYF.

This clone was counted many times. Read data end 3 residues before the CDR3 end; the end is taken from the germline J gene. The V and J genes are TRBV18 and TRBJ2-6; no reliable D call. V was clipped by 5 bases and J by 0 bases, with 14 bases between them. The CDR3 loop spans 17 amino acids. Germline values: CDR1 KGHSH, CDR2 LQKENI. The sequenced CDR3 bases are TGTGCCAGCTCATCGGTGACACCCGGCTCTGGGGCCAACGTC. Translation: CASSSVTPGSGANV. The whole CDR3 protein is CASSSVTPGSGANVLTF.

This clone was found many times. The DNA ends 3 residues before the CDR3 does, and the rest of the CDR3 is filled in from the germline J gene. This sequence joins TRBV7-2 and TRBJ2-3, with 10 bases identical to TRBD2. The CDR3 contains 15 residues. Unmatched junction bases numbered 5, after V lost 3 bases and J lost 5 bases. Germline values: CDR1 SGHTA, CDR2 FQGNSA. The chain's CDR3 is CASSLIAGGLDTQYF. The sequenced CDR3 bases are TGTGCCAGCAGCTTGATAGCGGGAGGTTTAGATACG.

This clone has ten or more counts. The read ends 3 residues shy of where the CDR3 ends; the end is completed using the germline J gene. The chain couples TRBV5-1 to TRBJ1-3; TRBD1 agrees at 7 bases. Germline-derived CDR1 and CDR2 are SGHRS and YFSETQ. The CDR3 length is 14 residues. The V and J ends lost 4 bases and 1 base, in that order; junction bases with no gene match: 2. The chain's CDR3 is CASSPTGSGNTIYF. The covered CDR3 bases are TGCGCCAGCAGCCCGACAGGGTCTGGAAACACC. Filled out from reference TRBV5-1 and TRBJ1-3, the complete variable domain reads KAGVTQTPRYLIKTRGQQVTLSCSPISGHRSVSWYQQTPGQGLQFLFEYFSETQRNKGNFPGRFSGRQFSNSRSEMNVSTLELGDSALYLCASSPTGSGNTIYFGEGSWLTVV.

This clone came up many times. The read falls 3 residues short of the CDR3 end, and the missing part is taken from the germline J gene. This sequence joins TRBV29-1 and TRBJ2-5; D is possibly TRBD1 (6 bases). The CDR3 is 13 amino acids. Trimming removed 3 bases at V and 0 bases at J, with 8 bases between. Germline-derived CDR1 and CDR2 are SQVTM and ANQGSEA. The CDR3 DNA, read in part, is TGCAGCGTTGAGGCAGGGGACCAAGAGACC. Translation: CSVEAGDQET. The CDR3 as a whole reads CSVEAGDQETQYF.

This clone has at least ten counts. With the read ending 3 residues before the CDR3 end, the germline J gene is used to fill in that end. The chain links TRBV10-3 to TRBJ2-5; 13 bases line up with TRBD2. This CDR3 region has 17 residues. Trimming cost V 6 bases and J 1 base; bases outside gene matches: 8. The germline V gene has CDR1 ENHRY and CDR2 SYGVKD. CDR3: CAISKGTSGTPQETQYF. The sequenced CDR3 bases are TGTGCCATCAGCAAAGGGACTAGCGGGACGCCCCAAGAGACC.

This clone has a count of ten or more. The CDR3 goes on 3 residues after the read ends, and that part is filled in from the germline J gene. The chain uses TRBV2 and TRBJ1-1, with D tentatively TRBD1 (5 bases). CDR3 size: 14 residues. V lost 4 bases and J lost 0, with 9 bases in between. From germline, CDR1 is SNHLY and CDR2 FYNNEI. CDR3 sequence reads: CASSVYRLNTEAFF. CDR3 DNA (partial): TGTGCCAGCAGTGTCTACAGGTTGAACACTGAA.

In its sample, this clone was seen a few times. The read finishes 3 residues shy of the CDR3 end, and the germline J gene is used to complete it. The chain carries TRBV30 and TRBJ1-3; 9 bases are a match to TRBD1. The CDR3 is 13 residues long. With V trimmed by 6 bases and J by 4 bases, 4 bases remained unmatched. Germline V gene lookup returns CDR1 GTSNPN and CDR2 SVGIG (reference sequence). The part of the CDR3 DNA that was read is TGTGCCTGTAACAGGGGGCTCGGAAACACC. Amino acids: CACNRGLGNT. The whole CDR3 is CACNRGLGNTIYF.

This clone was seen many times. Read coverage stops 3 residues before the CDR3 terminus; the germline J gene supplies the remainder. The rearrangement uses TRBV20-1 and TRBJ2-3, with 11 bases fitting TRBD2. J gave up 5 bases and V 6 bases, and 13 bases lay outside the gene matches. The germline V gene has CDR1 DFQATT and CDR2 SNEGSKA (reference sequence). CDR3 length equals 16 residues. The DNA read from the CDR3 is TGCAGTGCGGGTAGCGGGAGGGCGAGTTGGATAGATACG. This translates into CSAGSGRASWIDT. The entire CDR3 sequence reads CSAGSGRASWIDTQYF.